The text below deals with one T cell receptor beta chain. These data come from a study of T cell changes during pregnancy in multiple sclerosis. Data came from immunoSEQ multiplex PCR; TCRdb stores just in-frame clones and leaves some out. The data contain around 63,000 clones, just over 90% of them seen just once; the ten biggest clones take up around 1.6%. The CDR3 extends over 16 amino acids. Unmatched junction bases numbered 7, after V lost 1 base and J lost 4 bases. The germline CDR1 and CDR2 sequences are SGHTA and FQGTGA. The sequence was obtained from a female donor with multiple sclerosis, enrolled in a pregnancy study. Here the sequenced sample was peripheral blood, taken after pregnancy. V usage is TRBV7-3 and J usage is TRBJ2-7; 10 bases match TRBD1. CDR3 in DNA: TGTGCCAGCAGCTTAAGAGGCGGGACAGGGGAGTACGAGCAGTACTTC. This codes for CASSLRGGTGEYEQYF. The variable domain in full, with the rest retrieved from reference TRBV7-3 and TRBJ2-7, is GAGVSQTPSNKVTEKGKYVELRCDPISGHTALYWYRQSLGQGPEFLIYFQGTGAADDSGLPNDRFFAVRPEGSVSTLKIQRTERGDSAVYLCASSLRGGTGEYEQYFGPGTRLTVT.